This T cell receptor (beta chain) was recovered during a study of CD4+ T cells in melanoma (dated by TCRdb to the early 2020s). Describing the broader study: Neoantigen-specific CD4+ T cells in human melanoma were investigated in the study. The paper's findings and limits, for the study overall: According to the report, neoantigen-specific CD4+ T cells in melanoma displayed diverse differentiation states. Neoantigen-specific CD4+ T cells were reported to be correlated with the function of CD8+ T cells, macrophages and B cells.

The receptor library was made with the immunoSEQ multiplex PCR assay. The table comes from immuneACCESS by way of TCRdb, which keeps in-frame sequences with V and J called. Part of the clones is missing from these tables; in studies checked, under half for an unresolved V gene and the rest for unknown reasons. The sample table shows about 5,000 clones, and approximately 61% are seen once. Clones ranked in the top ten supply approximately 23% of the sample. Worth noting for this clone: Its target antigen remains unknown. No base-level quality is on record; no much larger clone is a single base apart.

The donors were melanoma patients. The germline V gene encodes CDR1 SQVTM and CDR2 ANQGSEA. Measured from the cysteine to the phenylalanine, the CDR3 is 12 residues long. Only the CDR3 portion is preserved as DNA: 36 bases, with reading frame beginning at the first base. V is clipped by 3 bases and J by 8 bases, and the sequence between their germline boundaries is 13 bases long. This clonotype was obtained from a human donor with melanoma. The chain joins TRBV29-1 to TRBJ1-2, with the D gene not confidently named. The sequencing sample was made of cells from a culture (not recorded whether cultured in vitro). The CDR3 region reads CSVEEGAGGYTF. The DNA is as follows: TGCAGCGTTGAGGAGGGCGCCGGGGGCTACACCTTC.